This is a list of T cell receptor beta chains from one sample in a study of technical replicates of blood from a handful of donors. Sequencing used immunoSEQ multiplex PCR; TCRdb keeps in-frame clones, though not all of them. Of about 61,000 clones in the sample, more than 95% were seen once. Sequencing used T cells isolated from PBMCs. These receptors originate from a human donor in good health. Both conserved end residues are part of each CDR3. D genes are given only for firm matches. A clone size is listed for some rows: how often the clone was seen (once, few, many), or a class if it is expanded.

j_call	v_call	d_call	clone_size	cdr3_aa	cdr3_nt
TRBJ2-3	TRBV28	TRBD2	NA	CASSQRLAGFTDTQYF	TGTGCCAGCAGTCAACGTCTAGCGGGGTTCACAGATACGCAGTATTTT
TRBJ2-7	TRBV5-1	NA	NA	CASKPGGAQRYEQYF	TGCGCCAGCAAGCCTGGGGGGGCGCAGCGCTACGAGCAGTACTTC
TRBJ2-7	TRBV4-1	NA	NA	CASSPSRVSSYEQYF	TGCGCCAGCAGCCCCTCCCGGGTCAGCTCCTACGAGCAGTACTTC
TRBJ2-7	TRBV4-1	TRBD2	NA	CASSQDFRTSDEQYF	TGCGCCAGCAGCCAAGATTTTAGGACTAGCGACGAGCAGTACTTC
TRBJ2-7	TRBV5-1	TRBD1	NA	CASSSPIGTGLSHYEQYF	TGCGCCAGCAGCTCACCAATCGGGACAGGTTTGAGCCACTACGAGCAGTACTTC
TRBJ2-1	TRBV29-1	TRBD1	NA	CSLIAGTGVPNEQFF	TGCAGCCTAATTGCCGGGACAGGTGTCCCCAATGAGCAGTTCTTC
TRBJ2-1	TRBV6-5	NA	NA	CASSLEGEDNEQFF	TGTGCCAGCAGCCTGGAGGGTGAGGACAATGAGCAGTTCTTC
TRBJ1-5	TRBV4-1	NA	NA	CASSQDGTGHNQPQHF	TGCGCCAGCAGCCAAGATGGGACTGGCCACAATCAGCCCCAGCATTTT
TRBJ2-5	TRBV29-1	TRBD2	NA	CSVGAAGGETQYF	TGCAGCGTCGGGGCAGCGGGAGGGGAGACCCAGTACTTC
TRBJ2-1	TRBV9	TRBD2	NA	CASSAPGTSAYGYNEQFF	TGTGCCAGCAGCGCCCCCGGGACTAGCGCTTATGGGTACAATGAGCAGTTCTTC
TRBJ2-5	TRBV5-8	TRBD1	NA	CASSFRDRGPDETQYF	TGTGCCAGCAGCTTCCGGGACAGGGGGCCGGACGAGACCCAGTACTTC
TRBJ1-3	TRBV5-5	NA	NA	CASSLIDSVSSGNTIYF	TGTGCCAGCAGCTTGATAGACAGCGTTAGCTCTGGAAACACCATATATTTT
TRBJ2-3	TRBV2	TRBD2	NA	CATRQAGGTTDTQYF	TGTGCCACCAGACAAGCGGGGGGGACCACAGATACGCAGTATTTT
TRBJ1-1	TRBV5-1	NA	NA	CASSLAYTNTEAFF	TGCGCCAGCAGCTTGGCATACACGAACACTGAAGCTTTCTTT
TRBJ1-2	TRBV9	NA	NA	CASSGSGDGYTF	TGTGCCAGCAGCGGCTCAGGGGATGGCTACACCTTC
TRBJ1-2	TRBV19	NA	NA	CASSIGGGGYTF	TGTGCCAGTAGTATCGGGGGAGGGGGCTACACCTTC
TRBJ1-2	TRBV2	NA	NA	CATQVLDGYTF	TGTGCCACACAGGTTCTTGATGGCTACACCTTC
TRBJ2-7	TRBV29-1	NA	NA	CSVEILYEQYF	TGCAGCGTTGAAATCCTCTACGAGCAGTACTTC
TRBJ2-2	TRBV5-1	TRBD2	NA	CASSQASGTGELFF	TGCGCCAGCAGCCAGGCTAGCGGGACCGGGGAGCTGTTTTTT
TRBJ2-1	TRBV13	TRBD2	once	CASSYPSGHYNEQFF	TGTGCCAGCAGTTACCCTAGCGGCCACTACAATGAGCAGTTCTTC
TRBJ2-3	TRBV5-1	NA	once	CASSQDREGVDTQYF	TGCGCCAGCAGCCAGGACAGGGAGGGAGTCGATACGCAGTATTTT
TRBJ2-5	TRBV15	NA	NA	CATSRDSSSETQYF	TGTGCCACCAGCAGAGATAGCAGTTCTGAGACCCAGTACTTC
TRBJ1-5	TRBV10-3	TRBD1	NA	CAITGQADQPQHF	TGTGCCATCACAGGACAGGCTGATCAGCCCCAGCATTTT
TRBJ1-4	TRBV4-1	TRBD1	NA	CASSHPGTGDEKLFF	TGCGCCAGCAGCCACCCCGGGACAGGGGACGAAAAACTGTTTTTT
TRBJ2-7	TRBV6-5	TRBD2	NA	CASSYVKSGSYEQYF	TGTGCCAGCAGTTACGTTAAGAGCGGGAGCTACGAGCAGTACTTC
TRBJ2-2	TRBV5-6	NA	NA	CASSQGGPGELFF	TGTGCCAGCAGCCAAGGGGGTCCGGGGGAGCTGTTTTTT
TRBJ2-3	TRBV27	NA	NA	CASSLFSTTGDTQYF	TGTGCCAGCAGTTTATTTTCGACGACGGGGGATACGCAGTATTTT
TRBJ1-1	TRBV10-1	NA	NA	CASSERRAAEAFF	TGCGCCAGCAGTGAGAGGAGGGCGGCTGAAGCTTTCTTT
TRBJ2-5	TRBV20-1	NA	NA	CSAILRETQYF	TGCAGTGCCATACTTAGAGAGACCCAGTACTTC
TRBJ1-2	TRBV6-5	TRBD1	NA	CASSTDRWGYGYTF	TGTGCCAGCAGCACGGACAGGTGGGGTTATGGCTACACCTTC
TRBJ1-2	TRBV5-5	NA	NA	CASSLGRAESYGYTF	TGTGCCAGCAGCTTGGGCAGGGCGGAGAGTTATGGCTACACCTTC
TRBJ1-2	TRBV5-1	NA	NA	CASSLALGPGVYTF	TGCGCCAGCAGCTTGGCCTTGGGGCCTGGTGTTTACACCTTC
TRBJ2-1	TRBV29-1	NA	NA	CSVDHRANYNEQFF	TGCAGCGTTGATCACAGGGCCAACTACAATGAGCAGTTCTTC
TRBJ2-7	TRBV7-9	TRBD1	NA	CASSLAGQGSYEQYF	TGTGCCAGCAGCTTAGCGGGACAGGGGAGTTACGAGCAGTACTTC
TRBJ2-1	TRBV9	NA	NA	CASSVGQRISSYNEQFF	TGTGCCAGCAGCGTAGGTCAGCGGATAAGCTCCTACAATGAGCAGTTCTTC
TRBJ2-3	TRBV13	TRBD2	once	CASSLVSGGTTDTQYF	TGTGCCAGCAGCTTAGTTAGCGGGGGGACCACAGATACGCAGTATTTT
TRBJ2-2	TRBV5-1	TRBD1	NA	CASSSVRQGSGELFF	TGCGCCAGCAGCTCGGTACGACAGGGGTCCGGGGAGCTGTTTTTT
TRBJ1-1	TRBV5-5	TRBD1	NA	CASRGTGYFTEAFF	TGTGCCAGCAGAGGGACAGGGTACTTCACTGAAGCTTTCTTT
TRBJ1-2	TRBV28	TRBD1	NA	CASSRMTGLYNYGYTF	TGTGCCAGCAGCCGAATGACAGGGTTGTATAACTATGGCTACACCTTC
TRBJ2-5	TRBV6-1	TRBD1	once	CASSHTGGSETQYF	TGTGCCAGCAGTCACACAGGGGGTTCAGAGACCCAGTACTTC
TRBJ1-2	TRBV6-5	TRBD1	once	CASSYGDRLDGYTF	TGTGCCAGCAGTTACGGGGACAGGCTAGATGGCTACACCTTC
TRBJ1-1	TRBV11-2	NA	NA	CASSLVRTEAFF	TGTGCCAGCAGCTTAGTGCGCACTGAAGCTTTCTTT
TRBJ1-2	TRBV7-8	NA	NA	CASSLRSRVKGYTF	TGTGCCAGCAGCTTACGGTCCAGGGTAAAAGGCTACACCTTC
TRBJ2-7	TRBV11-2	TRBD1	NA	CASSLVGGTGIYEQYF	TGTGCCAGCAGCTTAGTAGGGGGGACAGGAATCTACGAGCAGTACTTC
TRBJ2-1	TRBV30	TRBD2	NA	CARGGVVEQFF	TGTGCCCGCGGGGGGGTGGTTGAGCAGTTCTTC
TRBJ1-1	TRBV28	TRBD1	NA	CASSLTGGNTEAFF	TGTGCCAGCAGTTTGACAGGGGGCAACACTGAAGCTTTCTTT
TRBJ1-5	TRBV29-1	TRBD1	NA	CSARTGGSNQPQHF	TGCAGCGCTCGGACAGGGGGGAGCAATCAGCCCCAGCATTTT
TRBJ2-5	TRBV5-6	TRBD1	NA	CASSGGTGIGGYDETQYF	TGTGCCAGCAGCGGCGGGACAGGGATCGGAGGGTATGACGAGACCCAGTACTTC
TRBJ2-7	TRBV27	NA	once	CASSLTGNYEQYF	TGTGCCAGCAGTTTAACAGGAAACTACGAGCAGTACTTC
TRBJ1-1	TRBV5-1	NA	NA	CASSLSPTGMNTEAFF	TGCGCCAGCAGCTTGTCCCCGACGGGAATGAACACTGAAGCTTTCTTT
TRBJ1-2	TRBV19	NA	NA	CASRGNRDFYGYTF	TGTGCCAGTAGGGGGAACCGGGACTTCTATGGCTACACCTTC
TRBJ1-5	TRBV7-8	NA	NA	CASSLKRVVGEPQHF	TGTGCCAGCAGCTTAAAACGGGTGGTGGGAGAGCCCCAGCATTTT
TRBJ1-5	TRBV2	TRBD1	NA	CASEAGTVNQPQHF	TGTGCCAGCGAGGCCGGGACAGTCAATCAGCCCCAGCATTTT
TRBJ2-1	TRBV7-9	TRBD1	NA	CASSPPIGQGDEQFF	TGTGCCAGCAGCCCCCCGATAGGACAGGGTGATGAGCAGTTCTTC